This TCR beta chain derives from a study of glioma-infiltrating T cells (dated by TCRdb to 2016 to 2017). About the investigation overall: The study sequenced TCR alpha- and beta-chain repertoires from glioma tissue, from non-neoplastic brain tissue and from matched peripheral blood mononuclear cells. Each tissue-infiltrating repertoire was compared with the same patient's peripheral blood repertoire to measure divergence between tissue and blood T-cell populations. The paired cohort comprised three low-grade glioma patients, about eight primary glioblastoma patients and three non-glioma patients contributing non-neoplastic brain tissue.

From the cysteine through the phenylalanine, the CDR3 covers 17 amino acids. Just the 51-base CDR3 DNA is kept, in frame starting at base 1. V loses 0 bases, J loses 0 bases, and the germline ends lie 13 bases apart. For CDR1 and CDR2, the germline V gene (reference sequence) lists LNHDA and SQIVND. Beyond this particular receptor, the publication reports: Group comparisons rested on small numbers: three non-neoplastic, three low-grade glioma and several glioblastoma patients. Only a very small number of CDR3 sequences turned up in both tissue and blood, a result put down to high CDR3 diversity combined with limited sampling. VJ-independent divergence between tissue and blood was found to be below expectation in non-neoplastic patients but above expectation in all gliomas, particularly low-grade gliomas.

TCR alpha and beta CDR3 regions were amplified with the iRepertoire nested amplicon-rescue multiplex PCR (arm-PCR) platform from RNA. For one-step reverse transcription and amplification, 100-400 ng of tissue mRNA or PBMC total RNA was used as input. Following bead purification, Illumina adapters were added by a secondary multiplex PCR, and libraries between 200 and 400 bp were gel-purified. Internal 6-nucleotide barcodes were carried by the libraries and were used for demultiplexing. The libraries were sequenced on an Illumina MiSeq using 2x220 or 2x250 nucleotide paired-end reads. The paper's data handling went like this. Paired reads were merged using FLASH 1.2.11 and were aligned to the GRCh37 human genome using BWA-MEM, after which TRA and TRB reads were extracted. An IMGT-derived reference of cassette sequences and CDR3 motifs, with pseudogenes included, was used for V and J assignment. Reads were translated in three frames, and productive CDR3s were defined by a C…FGXG motif without stop codons. Unique combinations of V-J cassette pair and CDR3 amino acid sequence were defined as clonotypes. Hamming distance filtering was applied to reads, with thresholds set by the sequence error rate of each sample in mapped regions. The raw public reads went through TCRdb reprocessing: fastp at Q25, MiXCR clone calling, in-frame beta chains kept. Rows merge per CDR3 protein into single entries with the most common DNA and genes. TCRdb's processing, not the study's, gives the V and J calls here. The sample table holds over 70,000 distinct CDR3 sequences, of which 23% were seen once. The ten top clones hold roughly 6.7% of the sample.

In its sample, this clonotype was seen a few times. The clone's antigen remains unknown. Base-call qualities are not available, and no considerably larger clone is one nucleotide away. Here the chain combines TRBV19 and TRBJ2-3, with TRBD2 perhaps the D gene, on 6 matching bases. The source of this sequence is a human donor with low-grade glioma or glioblastoma, undergoing nonglioma brain surgery, or in good health (not recorded which). The source material was glioma tissue, nonneoplastic brain tissue, or PBMCs (not recorded which). In nucleotides, the sequence is TGTGCCAGTAGTATAGATGGTTGGGAGGCAAGCACAGATACGCAGTATTTT. This yields the protein CASSIDGWEASTDTQYF.